The clone carrying this T cell receptor beta chain was counted at least ten times. Its specificity is unknown. The germline gives CDR1 SGHVS, CDR2 FQNEAQ. The CDR3 extends over 18 amino acids. Losses at the gene ends were 1 base for V and 3 bases for J; bases not matched to a gene: 12. The sorted Tregs were CD4+CD25+CD127-/low cells. Full-length variable regions came from constant-region reverse primers plus semi-nested Nested Universal Primer A PCR. MiXCR, run by TCRdb on the 5' RACE reads, gives a single entry per CDR3 protein. The table shows 35,000 to 55,000 distinct CDR3 sequences, with more than 20% occurring only once. Notes on the study in general: Tumor memory CD4+ T cell TCR gene usage was found to cluster with blood and lymph node memory CD4+ cells and with lymph node naive CD4+ cells.

The receptor was isolated from a female donor with breast cancer. The chain employs TRBV7-8 and TRBJ1-2, with 9 bases aligning to TRBD1. Sequenced sample: Tregs sorted from a lymph node. The CDR3 DNA reads TGTGCCAGCAGCTTAGAAGCGGGACAGGGTATTTATGACTATGGCTACACCTTC. As protein: CASSLEAGQGIYDYGYTF.